This T cell receptor (beta chain) comes out of a study of blood T cell repertoires in COVID-19. Background on the study: The study drew acute and convalescent COVID-19 samples from the United States, Italy and Spain.

In germline, CDR1 is SGHTA, CDR2 FQGTGA. V shed 3 bases, J shed 4 bases, and the junction held 6 bases outside the gene matches. The CDR3 runs 14 residues. Enrolment of Seattle patients took place during active infection, and they were followed longitudinally. This table comes from immunoSEQ multiplex PCR, and its TCRdb copy is limited to in-frame clones, with some not included. The sample gives fewer than 300,000 clones, roughly 88% of which show up once; 0.87% is in the top ten. The genes are TRBV7-3 and TRBJ2-7; 7 bases agree with TRBD1. The specimen was peripheral blood. The receptor comes from a human donor with COVID-19, enrolled during active disease. The donor label of this sample is uncertain. The CDR3 coding sequence is TGTGCCAGCAGCTTCTCGACAGGGCCTTACGAGCAGTACTTC. Translated, it gives CASSFSTGPYEQYF.